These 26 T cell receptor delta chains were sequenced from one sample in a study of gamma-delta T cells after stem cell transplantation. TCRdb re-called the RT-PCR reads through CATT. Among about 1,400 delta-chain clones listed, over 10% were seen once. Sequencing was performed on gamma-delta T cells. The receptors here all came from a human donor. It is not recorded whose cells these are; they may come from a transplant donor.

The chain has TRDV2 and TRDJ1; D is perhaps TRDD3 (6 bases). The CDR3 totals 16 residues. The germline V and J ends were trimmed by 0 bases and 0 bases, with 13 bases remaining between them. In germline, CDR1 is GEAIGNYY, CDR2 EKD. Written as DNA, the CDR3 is TGTGCCTGTGACACCGTGGGGGGAGTGTACACCGATAAACTCATCTTT. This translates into CACDTVGGVYTDKLIF.

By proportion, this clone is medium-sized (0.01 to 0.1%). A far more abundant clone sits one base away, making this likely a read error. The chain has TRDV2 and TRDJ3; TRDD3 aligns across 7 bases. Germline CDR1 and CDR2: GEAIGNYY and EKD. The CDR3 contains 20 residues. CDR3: CACDTGPWGLSSWGTRQMFF. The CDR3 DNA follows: TGTGCCTGTGACACCGGTCCCTGGGGGTTGAGCTCCTGGGGCACCCGACAGATGTTTTTC.

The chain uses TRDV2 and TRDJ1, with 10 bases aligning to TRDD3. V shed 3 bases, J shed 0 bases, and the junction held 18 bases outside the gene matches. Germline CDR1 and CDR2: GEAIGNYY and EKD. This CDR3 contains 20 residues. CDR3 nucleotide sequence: TGTGCCTGTGACTCCGTCGATAGTACTGGGGGATCCCTGTACACCGATAAACTCATCTTT. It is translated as CACDSVDSTGGSLYTDKLIF.

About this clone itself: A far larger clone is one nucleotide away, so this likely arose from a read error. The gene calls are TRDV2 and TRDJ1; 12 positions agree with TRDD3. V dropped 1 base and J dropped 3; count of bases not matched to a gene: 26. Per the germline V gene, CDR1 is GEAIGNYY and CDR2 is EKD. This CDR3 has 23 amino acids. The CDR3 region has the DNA TGTGCCTGTGACACTGGCACTGGGGGATACCACGATCAACGCATGAGGTGGCCCGATAAACTCATCTTT. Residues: CACDTGTGGYHDQRMRWPDKLIF.

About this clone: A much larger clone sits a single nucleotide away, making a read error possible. The CDR3 coding sequence is TGTGCTCTTGGGGAGGGCTGGTCTACGGGGTACTGGGGGACGGACACCGATAAACTCATCTTT. Its protein is CALGEGWSTGYWGTDTDKLIF. The chain couples TRDV1 to TRDJ1; 9 bases align to TRDD3. The germline CDR1 and CDR2 sequences are TSWWSYY and QGS. Trimming at V came to 3 bases and at J to 0 bases, leaving 20 bases not matched to a gene. The CDR3 totals 21 residues.

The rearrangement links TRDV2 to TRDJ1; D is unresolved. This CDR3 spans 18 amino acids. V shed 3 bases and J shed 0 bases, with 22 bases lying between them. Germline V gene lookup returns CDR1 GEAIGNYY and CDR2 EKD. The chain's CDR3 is CACDPVGLGTRNTDKLIF. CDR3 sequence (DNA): TGTGCCTGTGACCCCGTTGGGCTTGGTACGCGTAACACCGATAAACTCATCTTT.

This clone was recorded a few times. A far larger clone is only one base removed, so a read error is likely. The CDR3 region is CAFLTSHFYWAYTDKLIF. The DNA for the CDR3 is TGTGCCTTTTTAACTTCCCACTTTTACTGGGCGTACACCGATAAACTCATCTTT. The V gene is TRDV3, the J gene TRDJ1; D might be TRDD3 (6 bases). The CDR3 is 18 residues long. Germline V gene sequence: CDR1 TVYSNPD, CDR2 GDNSRS (reference sequence). With 2 bases removed from V and 0 bases from J, the gap between germline ends came to 25 bases.

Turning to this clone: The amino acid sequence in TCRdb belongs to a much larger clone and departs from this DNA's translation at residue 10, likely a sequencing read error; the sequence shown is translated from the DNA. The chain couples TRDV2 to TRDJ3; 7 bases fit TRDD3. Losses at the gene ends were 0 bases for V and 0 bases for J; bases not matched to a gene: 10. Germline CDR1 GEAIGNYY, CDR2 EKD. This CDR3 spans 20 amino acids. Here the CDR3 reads CACDTGPWGSSSWDTRQMFF. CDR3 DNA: TGTGCCTGTGACACCGGTCCCTGGGGGTCGAGCTCCTGGGACACCCGACAGATGTTTTTC.

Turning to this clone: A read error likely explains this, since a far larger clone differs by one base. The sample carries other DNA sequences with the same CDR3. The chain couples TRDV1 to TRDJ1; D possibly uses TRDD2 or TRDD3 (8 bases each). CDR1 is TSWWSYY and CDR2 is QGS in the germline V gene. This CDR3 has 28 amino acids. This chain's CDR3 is CALGAIEESGASYVLSLLGVGGTDKLIF. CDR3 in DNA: TGCGCTCTTGGGGCTATAGAAGAATCGGGGGCTTCCTACGTCTTGAGTCTACTGGGGGTTGGGGGCACCGATAAACTCATCTTT.

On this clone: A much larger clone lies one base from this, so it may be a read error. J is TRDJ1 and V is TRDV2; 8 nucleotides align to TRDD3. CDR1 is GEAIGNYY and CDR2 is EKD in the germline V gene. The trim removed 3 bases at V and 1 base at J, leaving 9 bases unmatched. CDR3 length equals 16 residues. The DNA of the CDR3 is TGTGCCTGTGACGTGTTGGGGGATCTGTTCACCGATAAACTCATCTTT. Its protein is CACDVLGDLFTDKLIF.

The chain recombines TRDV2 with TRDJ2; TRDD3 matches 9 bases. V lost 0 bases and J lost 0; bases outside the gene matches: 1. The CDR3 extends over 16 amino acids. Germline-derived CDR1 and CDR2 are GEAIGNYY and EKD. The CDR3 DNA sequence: TGTGCCTGTGACACCTTGGGGGATACTTTGACAGCACAACTCTTCTTT. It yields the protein CACDTLGDTLTAQLFF.

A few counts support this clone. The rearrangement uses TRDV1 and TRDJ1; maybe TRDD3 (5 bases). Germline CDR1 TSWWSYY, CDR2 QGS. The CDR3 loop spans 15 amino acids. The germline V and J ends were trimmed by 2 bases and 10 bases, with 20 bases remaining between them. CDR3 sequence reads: CALGEYPGGSLRLIF. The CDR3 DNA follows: TGTGCTCTTGGGGAATACCCGGGGGGGTCACTCAGACTCATCTTT.

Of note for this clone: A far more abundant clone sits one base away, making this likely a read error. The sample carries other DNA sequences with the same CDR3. The CDR3 sequence: CALGAHLPTAKILLGARADTDKLIF. Written as DNA, the CDR3 is TGTGCTCTTGGGGCCCACCTCCCTACGGCGAAAATATTACTGGGGGCCCGGGCAGACACCGATAAACTCATCTTT. V is TRDV1 and J is TRDJ1; 8 nucleotides line up with TRDD3. V lost 4 bases to trimming and J lost 0 bases; unmatched junction nucleotides: 34. Germline values: CDR1 TSWWSYY, CDR2 QGS. The CDR3 is 25 amino acids.

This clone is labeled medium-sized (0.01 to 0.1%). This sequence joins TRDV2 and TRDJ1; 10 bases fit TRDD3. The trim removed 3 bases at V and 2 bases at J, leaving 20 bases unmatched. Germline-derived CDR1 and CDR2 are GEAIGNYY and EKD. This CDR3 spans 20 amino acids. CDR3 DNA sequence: TGTGCCTGTGACTCCATAAGCAATGGGGGATACCGACTGGGGACCGATAAACTCATCTTT. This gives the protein CACDSISNGGYRLGTDKLIF.

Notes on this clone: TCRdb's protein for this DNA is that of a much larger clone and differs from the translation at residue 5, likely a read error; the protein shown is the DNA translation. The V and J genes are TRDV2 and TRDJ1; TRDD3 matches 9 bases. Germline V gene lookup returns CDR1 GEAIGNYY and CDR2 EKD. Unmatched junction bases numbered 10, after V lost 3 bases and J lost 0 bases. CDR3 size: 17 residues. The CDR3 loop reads CACDAVGGIPYTDKLIF. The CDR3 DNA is TGTGCCTGTGACGCCGTGGGGGGGATACCTTACACCGATAAACTCATCTTT.

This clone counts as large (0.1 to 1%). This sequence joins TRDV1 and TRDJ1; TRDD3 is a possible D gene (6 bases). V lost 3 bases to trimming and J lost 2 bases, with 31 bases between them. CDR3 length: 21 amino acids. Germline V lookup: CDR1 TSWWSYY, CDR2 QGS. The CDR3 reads CALGDRPATASGIWDTDKLIF. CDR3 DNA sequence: TGTGCTCTTGGGGACCGGCCTGCCACAGCATCGGGGATCTGGGATACCGATAAACTCATCTTT.

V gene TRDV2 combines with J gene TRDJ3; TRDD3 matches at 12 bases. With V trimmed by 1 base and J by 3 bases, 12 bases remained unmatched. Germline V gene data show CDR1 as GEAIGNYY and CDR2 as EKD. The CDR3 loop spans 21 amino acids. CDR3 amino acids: CACDTTGGYQQMVWDTRQMFF. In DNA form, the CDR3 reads TGTGCCTGTGACACGACTGGGGGATACCAACAGATGGTCTGGGACACCCGACAGATGTTTTTC.

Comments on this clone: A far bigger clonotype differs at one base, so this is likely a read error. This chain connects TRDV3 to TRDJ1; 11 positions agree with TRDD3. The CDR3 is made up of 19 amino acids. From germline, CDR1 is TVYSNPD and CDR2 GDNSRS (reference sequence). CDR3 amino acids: CAQRELVPTGGYGSDKPIF. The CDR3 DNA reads TGTGCCCAAAGGGAACTAGTCCCTACTGGGGGATATGGTTCGGATAAACCCATCTTT.

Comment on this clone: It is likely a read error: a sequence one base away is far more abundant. CDR3 in DNA: TGTGCTCTTGGGGACCCTCTAGGGCCGGACGATCCTCGCGACTGGGGGATAGCGGATAAACTCATCTTT. This encodes CALGDPLGPDDPRDWGIADKLIF. The chain uses TRDV1 and TRDJ1, with 11 nucleotides matching TRDD3. Germline V gene lookup returns CDR1 TSWWSYY and CDR2 QGS. This CDR3 has 23 residues. Trimming cost V 3 bases and J 5 bases; bases outside gene matches: 29.

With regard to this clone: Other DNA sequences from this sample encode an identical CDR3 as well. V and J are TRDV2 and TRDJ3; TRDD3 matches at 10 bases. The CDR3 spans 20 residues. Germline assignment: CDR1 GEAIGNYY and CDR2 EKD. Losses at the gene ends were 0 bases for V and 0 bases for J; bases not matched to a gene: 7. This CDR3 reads CACDTVLGDVSSWDTRQMFF. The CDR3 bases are TGTGCCTGTGACACCGTACTGGGGGATGTAAGCTCCTGGGACACCCGACAGATGTTTTTC.

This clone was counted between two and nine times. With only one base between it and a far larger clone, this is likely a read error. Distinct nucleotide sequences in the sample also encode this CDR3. This CDR3 reads CAFNRKPPLRGLGDTRGNTDKLIF. CDR3 coding DNA: TGTGCCTTTAATCGGAAACCCCCACTACGGGGACTGGGGGATACGCGGGGGAACACCGATAAACTCATTTTT. The chain carries TRDV3 and TRDJ1; 13 positions agree with TRDD3. Germline assignment: CDR1 TVYSNPD and CDR2 GDNSRS (reference sequence). The CDR3 has 24 amino acids.

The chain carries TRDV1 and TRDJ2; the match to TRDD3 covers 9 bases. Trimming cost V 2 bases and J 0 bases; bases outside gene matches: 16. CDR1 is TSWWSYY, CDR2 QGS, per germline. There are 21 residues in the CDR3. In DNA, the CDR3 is TGTGCTCTTGGGGAAACCTTAGCCCGGGGGATACCTAGAGCTTTGACAGCACAACTCTTCTTT. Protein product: CALGETLARGIPRALTAQLFF.

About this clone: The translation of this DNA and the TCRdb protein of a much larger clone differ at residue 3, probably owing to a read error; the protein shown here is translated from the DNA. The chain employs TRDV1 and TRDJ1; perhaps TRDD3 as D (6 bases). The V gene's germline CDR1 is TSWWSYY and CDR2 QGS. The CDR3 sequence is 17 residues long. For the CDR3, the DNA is TGTGCTCGTGGGGATCCATACGGGAGGCAGTACACCGATAAACTCATCTTT. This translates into CARGDPYGRQYTDKLIF.

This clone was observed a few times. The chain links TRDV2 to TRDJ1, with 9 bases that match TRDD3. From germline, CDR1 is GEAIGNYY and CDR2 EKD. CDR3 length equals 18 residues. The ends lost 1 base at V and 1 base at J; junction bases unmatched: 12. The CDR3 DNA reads TGTGCCTGTGACACGATCCCACTGGGGGACCAATCCACCGATAAACTCATCTTT. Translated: CACDTIPLGDQSTDKLIF.

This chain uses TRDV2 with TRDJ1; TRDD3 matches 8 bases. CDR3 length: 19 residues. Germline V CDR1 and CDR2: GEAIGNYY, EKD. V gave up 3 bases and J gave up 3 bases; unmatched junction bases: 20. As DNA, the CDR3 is TGTGCCTGTGACTCCTTAACTGGGGGCCCCACAGAAGGTCCCGATAAACTCATCTTT. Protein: CACDSLTGGPTEGPDKLIF.

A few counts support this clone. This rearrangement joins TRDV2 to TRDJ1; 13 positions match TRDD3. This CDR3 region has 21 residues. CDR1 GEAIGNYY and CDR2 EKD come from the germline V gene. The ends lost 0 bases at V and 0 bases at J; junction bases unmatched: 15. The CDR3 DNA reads TGTGCCTGTGACACCGTAACTGGGGGATACGGGATTTTTACCCACACCGATAAACTCATCTTT. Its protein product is CACDTVTGGYGIFTHTDKLIF.